Shown below are 16 T cell receptor beta chains from a single sample sequenced in a study of shared clonotypes between healthy human individuals. Only in-frame clones appear in the TCRdb table, and some are missing; sequencing was by immunoSEQ multiplex PCR. In the table there are roughly 1,600,000 clones, around 98.5% of which are singletons. The sequenced sample consisted of naive CD4+ T cells sorted from blood. This sample's subset: CD45RA+ positively selected. The receptors were sampled from a young man in good health.

This chain links TRBV6-1 with TRBJ1-2; 9 bases map to TRBD1. The germline V gene has CDR1 MNHNS and CDR2 SASEGT. This CDR3 contains 12 residues. The V and J ends lost 8 bases and 8 bases, in that order; junction bases with no gene match: 6. The CDR3 sequence: CASQGQGRGYTF. In nucleotides, the CDR3 is TGTGCCAGCCAGGGACAGGGCCGAGGCTACACCTTC.

This chain connects TRBV2 to TRBJ2-3; 9 nucleotides line up with TRBD2. CDR3 length: 12 amino acids. Per germline, CDR1 SNHLY and CDR2 FYNNEI. V was pared by 3 bases and J by 10 bases, with 2 bases of the junction left unmatched. CDR3 sequence (DNA): TGTGCCAGCAGTGACCGGACTAGCGCGCAGTATTTT. It specifies CASSDRTSAQYF.

The chain joins TRBV5-8 to TRBJ1-3, with 9 bases identical to TRBD1. V lost 3 bases and J lost 15; bases outside the gene matches: 19. The germline CDR1 and CDR2 sequences are SGHTS and YDEGEE. The CDR3 has 16 residues. CDR3 protein: CASSSASGTGFGATYF. The CDR3 DNA sequence: TGTGCCAGCAGCTCGGCCTCCGGGACAGGGTTTGGGGCTACATATTTT.

The V and J genes are TRBV6-1 and TRBJ2-1; D gene uncertain. This CDR3 has 13 amino acids. Trimming stripped 7 bases from V and 8 bases from J, with 15 bases between. CDR1 is MNHNS, CDR2 SASEGT, per germline. In DNA, the CDR3 is TGTGCCAGCAAAAGACTCGGTATCGATGAGCAGTTCTTC. The encoded protein is CASKRLGIDEQFF.

The chain combines TRBV5-1 with TRBJ2-1; 9 bases are a match to TRBD2. Trimming took 0 bases from V and 0 from J; bases not matched to a gene: 7. CDR3 size: 18 residues. The germline V gene has CDR1 SGHRS and CDR2 YFSETQ. The CDR3 loop is CASSLAFSGRSSYNEQFF. The CDR3 DNA reads as TGCGCCAGCAGCTTGGCCTTCAGCGGGAGGAGCTCCTACAATGAGCAGTTCTTC.

This clone is a singleton in its sample. One end of the junction varies from germline; a read error may be responsible. The J gene is TRBJ2-3, the V gene TRBV28; D is possibly TRBD2 (6 bases). The germline CDR1 and CDR2 sequences are MDHEN and SYDVKM. The CDR3 runs to 13 residues. CDR3 nucleotides: TGTGCCAGCAGCACGGGACTCCTCCGGCTCTATACTTTT. It codes for CASSTGLLRLYTF.

This sequence joins TRBV18 and TRBJ2-3, with a tentative D call TRBD2 (6 bases). The CDR3 spans 15 residues. V lost 3 bases and J 5 bases, leaving 15 bases between the germline ends. Germline values: CDR1 KGHSH, CDR2 LQKENI. The CDR3 DNA sequence: TGTGCCAGCTCACCGGGACTCATCACCGAAGATACGCAGTATTTT. Protein product: CASSPGLITEDTQYF.

The chain employs TRBV28 and TRBJ2-1, with 9 bases identical to TRBD2. From germline, CDR1 is MDHEN and CDR2 SYDVKM. The CDR3 runs 14 residues. J lost 9 bases, V lost 10 bases, and 13 bases had no gene match. CDR3 DNA: TGTGCCACCCTTCTTCTAGCGGGAATAGGTGAGCAGTTCTTC. Its translation: CATLLLAGIGEQFF.

The chain couples TRBV29-1 to TRBJ1-2; 9 bases align to TRBD1. The CDR3 loop spans 14 amino acids. V lost 6 bases to trimming and J lost 8 bases; unmatched junction nucleotides: 13. The germline V gene has CDR1 SQVTM and CDR2 ANQGSEA. The CDR3 DNA reads TGCAGCGTGGACCGGGACAGGGAATCTAGGGGCTACACCTTC. As protein: CSVDRDRESRGYTF.

The chain employs TRBV6-6 and TRBJ2-1; TRBD2 matches at 7 bases. The ends lost 2 bases at V and 14 bases at J; junction bases unmatched: 12. The CDR3 sequence is 14 residues long. Germline CDR1 and CDR2: MNHNY and SVGAGI (reference sequence). The DNA of the CDR3 is TGTGCCAGCAGTTACGCGGGAGTCGTGGGTGATGAGTTCTTC. It yields the protein CASSYAGVVGDEFF.

The chain uses TRBV7-9 and TRBJ1-4; TRBD1 might be the D (5 bases). From germline, CDR1 is SEHNR and CDR2 FQNEAQ (reference sequence). The CDR3 has 14 residues. Deletions cut 5 bases from V and 6 bases from J, with 13 bases between. CDR3 in amino acids: CASSQGEGYEKLFF. The CDR3 coding sequence is TGTGCCAGCAGCCAGGGCGAAGGGTATGAAAAACTGTTTTTT.

V is TRBV5-4 and J is TRBJ1-1; D may be TRBD1 (5 bases). Germline CDR1 and CDR2: SGHNT and YYREEE (reference sequence). V lost 0 bases and J 1 base, leaving 13 bases between the germline ends. The CDR3 covers 16 residues. CDR3 in DNA: TGTGCCAGCAGCTTGGGTGGGGGACGCCCGAACACTGAAGCTTTCTTT. Its translation is CASSLGGGRPNTEAFF. Drawing the rest from reference TRBV5-4 and TRBJ1-1, the complete variable domain is ETGVTQSPTHLIKTRGQQVTLRCSSQSGHNTVSWYQQALGQGPQFIFQYYREEENGRGNFPPRFSGLQFPNYSSELNVNALELDDSALYLCASSLGGGRPNTEAFFGQGTRLTVV.

The chain is built from TRBV5-1 and TRBJ2-1; D gene uncertain. This CDR3 region has 15 residues. Germline assignment: CDR1 SGHRS and CDR2 YFSETQ. The V gene lost 4 bases and the J gene lost 2 bases, with 13 bases spanning the gap. The CDR3 region has the DNA TGCGCCAGCAGCACCGGACGGTTCGCCTACAATGAGCAGTTCTTC. Amino acid sequence: CASSTGRFAYNEQFF.

The chain joins TRBV6-1 to TRBJ1-1; D uncertain. Germline V gene data show CDR1 as MNHNS and CDR2 as SASEGT. The length of the CDR3 is 17 residues. Trimming stripped 1 base from V and 1 base from J, with 16 bases between. CDR3 nucleotides: TGTGCCAGCAGTGAAGGTAGGTCCCGGGTACAGAACACTGAAGCTTTCTTT. Protein: CASSEGRSRVQNTEAFF.

The chain combines TRBV2 with TRBJ2-7, with D uncertain. The CDR3 length is 13 residues. The germline V and J ends were trimmed by 6 bases and 6 bases, with 15 bases remaining between them. CDR1 and CDR2 from the germline V gene are SNHLY and FYNNEI. The CDR3 DNA sequence: TGTGCCAGCAGGGATACAGCGCGACCCGAGCAGTACTTC. Its protein product is CASRDTARPEQYF.

This chain connects TRBV5-1 to TRBJ2-7, with D hard to call. This CDR3 is built from 14 residues. Deletions cut 2 bases from V and 4 bases from J, with 13 bases between. Germline CDR1 and CDR2: SGHRS and YFSETQ. This CDR3 reads CASSFKGVQYEQYF. In nucleotides, the CDR3 is TGCGCCAGCAGCTTTAAGGGTGTTCAGTACGAGCAGTACTTC.